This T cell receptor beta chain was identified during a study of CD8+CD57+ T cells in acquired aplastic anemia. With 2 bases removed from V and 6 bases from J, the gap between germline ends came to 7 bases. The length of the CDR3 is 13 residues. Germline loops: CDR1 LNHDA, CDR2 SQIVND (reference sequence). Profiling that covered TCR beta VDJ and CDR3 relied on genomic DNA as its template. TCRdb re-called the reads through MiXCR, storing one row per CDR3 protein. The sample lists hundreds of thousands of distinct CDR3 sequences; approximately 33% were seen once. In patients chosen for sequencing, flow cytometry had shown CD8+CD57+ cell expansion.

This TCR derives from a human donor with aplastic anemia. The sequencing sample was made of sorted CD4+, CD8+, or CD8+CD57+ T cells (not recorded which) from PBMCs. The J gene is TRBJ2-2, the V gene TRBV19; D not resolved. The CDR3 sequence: CASSIRFSGELFF. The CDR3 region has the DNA TGTGCCAGTAGTATAAGGTTCTCCGGGGAGCTGTTTTTT.